The 26 T cell receptor beta chains presented below share a single source sample, sequenced in a study of response to subunit inactivated influenza vaccine. TCRdb called the RT-PCR reads again in MiXCR, with one record for every CDR3 protein. This table holds 450,000 to 600,000 distinct CDR3 sequences, roughly 8.2% found once. The input for sequencing was PBMCs from blood, taken around 25 months after vaccination. Receptor source: a man between 50 and 70 years old who received an inactivated influenza vaccine.

This clonotype was found many times. The rearrangement joins TRBV29-1 to TRBJ1-1; D unclear. CDR1 and CDR2 (germline): SQVTM, ANQGSEA. CDR3 length: 12 amino acids. Trimming left V 7 bases short and J 0 bases short, with 9 bases between. CDR3 in amino acids: CSGGQLNTEAFF. The DNA of the CDR3 is TGCAGCGGTGGGCAGCTGAACACTGAAGCTTTCTTT.

This clonotype was found a few times. V is TRBV7-8 and J is TRBJ2-1; 10 bases agree with TRBD2. This CDR3 is 17 amino acids long. Germline values: CDR1 SGHVS, CDR2 FQNEAQ. Losses at the gene ends were 1 base for V and 9 bases for J; bases not matched to a gene: 12. DNA of the CDR3: TGTGCCAGCAGCTTAGAACTAGCGGGACCGTGGTGGTGTGAGCAGTTCTTC. It translates to CASSLELAGPWWCEQFF.

This clonotype was observed a handful of times. The gene calls are TRBV28 and TRBJ2-7, with TRBD2 matching over 8 bases. The germline V gene encodes CDR1 MDHEN and CDR2 SYDVKM. Trimming took 6 bases from V and 4 from J; bases not matched to a gene: 11. This CDR3 is built from 15 residues. CDR3 amino acids: CASSNFGGGNYEQYF. The CDR3 nucleotides read TGTGCCAGCAGCAACTTCGGCGGGGGGAATTACGAGCAGTACTTC.

The table lists this clonotype with a count of one. A much larger clone sits a single nucleotide away, making a read error possible. This chain links TRBV2 with TRBJ2-7, with D perhaps matching TRBD1 (5 bases). Trimming pared 6 bases from V and 2 bases from J, leaving 8 bases between. Germline values: CDR1 SNHLY, CDR2 FYNNEI. There are 12 residues in the CDR3. The CDR3 sequence: CASRLTAYEQYF. The DNA of the CDR3 is TGTGCCAGCAGATTGACAGCCTACGAGCAGTACTTC. The complete variable domain, with remaining parts taken from reference TRBV2 and TRBJ2-7, reads EPEVTQTPSHQVTQMGQEVILRCVPISNHLYFYWYRQILGQKVEFLVSFYNNEISEKSEIFDDQFSVERPDGSNFTLKIRSTKLEDSAMYFCASRLTAYEQYFGPGTRLTVT.

The genes are TRBV21-1 and TRBJ2-1; TRBD2, the D gene given by the table, was not confirmed from the DNA. TRBV21-1 is shown as a pseudogene. The CDR3 has 20 amino acids. For the CDR3, the DNA is TGTGCCAGCAGCAAAGAGGCGGGAGGGCCCGTTCTGAGCTCCTACAATGAGCAGTTCTTC. This gives the protein CASSKEAGGPVLSSYNEQFF.

This clonotype has a count of ten or more. The chain joins TRBV12-3 or TRBV12-4 to TRBJ2-1; 7 bases fit TRBD1. V lost 5 bases and J lost 7; bases outside the gene matches: 8. The CDR3 is 14 amino acids. The CDR3 reads CASSTGTAINEQFF. The CDR3 DNA is TGTGCCAGCAGTACCGGGACAGCCATAAATGAGCAGTTCTTC.

The chain has TRBV7-8 and TRBJ2-1; the match to TRBD2 covers 11 bases. CDR1 and CDR2 (germline): SGHVS, FQNEAQ. The CDR3 spans 16 residues. V was pared by 5 bases and J by 5 bases, with 8 bases of the junction left unmatched. The CDR3 bases are TGTGCCAGCAGCCCACAGGGACTAGCGGCGAACAATGAGCAGTTCTTC. As protein: CASSPQGLAANNEQFF. Full variable domain (missing parts from reference TRBV7-8 and TRBJ2-1): GAGVSQSPRYKVAKRGQDVALRCDPISGHVSLFWYQQALGQGPEFLTYFQNEAQLDKSGLPSDRFFAERPEGSVSTLKIQRTQQEDSAVYLCASSPQGLAANNEQFFGPGTRLTVL.

This chain uses TRBV6-2 or TRBV6-3 with TRBJ2-7; 8 bases fit TRBD1. After removal of 6 bases from V and 2 bases from J, the junction contained 12 bases not matched to a gene. In germline, CDR1 is MNHEY, CDR2 SVGEGT. This CDR3 comprises 16 residues. CDR3 sequence (DNA): TGTGCCAGCAGCTATTCGGACAGGGTTAACCCCTACGAGCAGTACTTC. Its protein product is CASSYSDRVNPYEQYF.

This clonotype has just a few counts. This chain uses TRBV7-2 with TRBJ2-1; weak D call: TRBD2 (5 bases). The CDR3 runs 13 residues. Germline CDR1 is SGHTA and CDR2 is FQGNSA. Deletions cut 1 base from V and 12 bases from J, with 13 bases between. CDR3 bases: TGTGCCAGCAGCTTAGACGGGGTTACGGGGCAGTTCTTC. Its translation: CASSLDGVTGQFF.

This clonotype was seen many times. The chain combines TRBV29-1 with TRBJ2-3; D is perhaps TRBD2 (6 bases). Germline V gene lookup returns CDR1 SQVTM and CDR2 ANQGSEA. V lost 6 bases, J lost 6 bases, and 16 bases lay in between. CDR3 size: 13 residues. CDR3 bases: TGCAGCGTCACCGGTACTGGGGGGGATACGCAGTATTTT. This encodes CSVTGTGGDTQYF.

This chain uses TRBV4-3 with TRBJ1-1; a weak D match, TRBD1 (5 bases). The ends were cut back, 1 base at V and 6 bases at J, with 18 bases in the middle. The CDR3 loop spans 16 amino acids. Germline loops: CDR1 LGHNA, CDR2 YSLEER. The CDR3 loop is CASSQGDGRRIAEAFF. The CDR3 region has the DNA TGCGCCAGCAGCCAAGGGGACGGCCGTCGAATAGCTGAAGCTTTCTTT.

CDR3 bases: TGCGCCAGCAGCTTGGACATGGGTGGAGAGACCCAGTACTTC. Translation gives CASSLDMGGETQYF. The V call is TRBV5-1, the J call TRBJ2-5; D uncertain. Germline V CDR1 and CDR2: SGHRS, YFSETQ. Trimming removed 0 bases from V and 4 bases from J, with 10 bases in between. There are 14 residues in the CDR3.

This clonotype was detected a few times. CDR3: CACHETGDSPLHF. DNA of the CDR3: TGTGCCTGCCACGAAACCGGAGATTCACCCCTCCACTTT. The chain combines TRBV2 with TRBJ1-6; D gene unclear. V lost 11 bases to trimming and J lost 8 bases, with 16 bases between them. Germline lookup yields CDR1 SNHLY and CDR2 FYNNEI. The CDR3 length is 13 residues.

As regards this clonotype: Sequence at one end of the junction differs from germline and may be a read error. The V call is TRBV4-3, the J call TRBJ2-5, with D unresolved. Germline V lookup: CDR1 LGHNA, CDR2 YSLEER. The CDR3 has 16 amino acids. The CDR3 protein is CASSQDFGRPQETQYF. As DNA, the CDR3 is TGTGCCAGCAGCCAAGATTTCGGCCGACCTCAAGAGACCCAGTACTTC.

This clonotype came up a few times. The V gene is TRBV29-1, the J gene TRBJ2-1, with D unclear. Germline CDR1 reads SQVTM; CDR2 reads ANQGSEA. V was shortened by 8 bases and J by 10 bases, with 21 bases between the two germline ends. The CDR3 has 13 amino acids. The CDR3 coding sequence is TGCAGCACAGACCCGCAGCCCCTCAAGGAGCAGTTCTTC. Protein: CSTDPQPLKEQFF.

This clonotype was seen only a few times. In DNA, the CDR3 is TGCGCCAGCAGCCAAGAGATCGGGGAGCCCCCCTTAGCCAAAAACATTCAGTACTTC. Residues: CASSQEIGEPPLAKNIQYF. The V call is TRBV4-1, the J call TRBJ2-4; tentatively, D is TRBD2 (5 bases). Trimming took 0 bases from V and 0 from J, leaving 18 bases between them. The CDR3 is 19 amino acids. CDR1 is MGHRA and CDR2 is YSYEKL in the germline V gene.

Ten or more counts support this clonotype. The V call is TRBV11-2, the J call TRBJ2-7; a possible D gene is TRBD1 (6 bases). Germline CDR1 SGHAT, CDR2 FQNNGV. The CDR3 length is 13 residues. Trimming took off 5 bases at V and 2 bases at J, with 10 bases between the two ends. CDR3 sequence: CASSMTGAYEQYF. CDR3 nucleotide sequence: TGTGCCAGCAGCATGACAGGAGCCTACGAGCAGTACTTC.

This clonotype was detected only a few times. CDR3 sequence reads: CASSFVGENGELFF. CDR3 DNA: TGCGCCAGCAGCTTCGTAGGGGAGAACGGGGAGCTGTTTTTT. The J gene is TRBJ2-2, the V gene TRBV5-1; D is perhaps TRBD1 or TRBD2 (5 bases each). V gave up 2 bases and J gave up 7 bases, with 12 bases separating them. The CDR3 runs 14 residues. CDR1 is SGHRS and CDR2 is YFSETQ in the germline V gene. The entire variable domain, with the rest obtained from reference TRBV5-1 and TRBJ2-2, is as follows: KAGVTQTPRYLIKTRGQQVTLSCSPISGHRSVSWYQQTPGQGLQFLFEYFSETQRNKGNFPGRFSGRQFSNSRSEMNVSTLELGDSALYLCASSFVGENGELFFGEGSRLTVL.

This clonotype was detected only a few times. The chain combines TRBV27 with TRBJ1-5; no reliable D call. V lost 5 bases and J 0 bases, leaving 11 bases between the germline ends. Per germline, CDR1 MNHEY and CDR2 SMNVEV (reference sequence). This CDR3 spans 15 amino acids. The DNA for the CDR3 is TGTGCCAGCAGTCCCTTCTCTGGTAGCAATCAGCCCCAGCATTTT. As protein: CASSPFSGSNQPQHF.

The J gene is TRBJ2-2, the V gene TRBV6-1, with 7 positions matching TRBD1. CDR3 length: 15 residues. Per germline, CDR1 MNHNS and CDR2 SASEGT. V gave up 5 bases and J gave up 7 bases; unmatched junction bases: 10. CDR3 sequence reads: CASSKRTGFFGELFF. The CDR3 bases are TGTGCCAGCAGTAAGAGGACAGGCTTTTTCGGGGAGCTGTTTTTT.

The chain uses TRBV12-3 or TRBV12-4 and TRBJ2-4; TRBD2 agrees at 10 bases. CDR3 length equals 14 residues. V shed 7 bases and J 9 bases; nucleotides not matched to a gene: 9. CDR3 DNA sequence: TGTGCCAGCACTACAGCGGGGGGGCCCGGCATTCAGTACTTC. Protein sequence: CASTTAGGPGIQYF.

This clonotype appeared a few times. Here the CDR3 reads CASSYLEQGRNLDYGYTF. The CDR3 DNA reads TGTGCCAGCAGTTATCTGGAGCAAGGACGTAACCTGGACTATGGCTACACCTTC. The genes are TRBV6-2 or TRBV6-3 and TRBJ1-2; no clear D gene. V lost 3 bases and J 3 bases, leaving 23 bases between the germline ends. CDR3 size: 18 residues. Germline CDR1 and CDR2: MNHEY and SVGEGT.

This clonotype was seen only a few times. V and J are TRBV28 and TRBJ1-3, with D perhaps matching TRBD1 (6 bases). The CDR3 is 16 amino acids. Per the germline V gene, CDR1 is MDHEN and CDR2 is SYDVKM. V dropped 6 bases and J dropped 2 bases, with 17 bases sitting between them. CDR3 protein: CASSRDTSEAGNTIYF. The CDR3 DNA reads as TGTGCCAGCAGCCGGGACACCTCAGAGGCTGGAAACACCATATATTTT.

This clonotype has only a few counts. The gene calls are TRBV20-1 and TRBJ1-2; D may be TRBD1 (5 bases). The CDR3 extends over 12 amino acids. Trimming took 2 bases from V and 8 from J, leaving 12 bases between them. Germline V gene sequence: CDR1 DFQATT, CDR2 SNEGSKA (reference sequence). Here the CDR3 reads CSARNGRDGYTF. CDR3 DNA: TGCAGTGCTAGAAATGGCAGGGACGGCTACACCTTC.

V gene TRBV20-1 combines with J gene TRBJ2-7; D may be TRBD1 (6 bases). V was shortened by 5 bases and J by 5 bases, with 10 bases between the two germline ends. The CDR3 runs 11 residues. Germline-derived CDR1 and CDR2 are DFQATT and SNEGSKA (reference sequence). The CDR3 loop is CSALQGDEQYF. In nucleotides, the CDR3 is TGCAGTGCTTTACAGGGTGACGAGCAGTACTTC.

This clonotype was seen more than once but under ten times. This may arise from a read error, as a much more abundant clone is one base away. This chain joins TRBV6-2 or TRBV6-3 and TRBJ2-1, with 7 bases that match TRBD2. The CDR3 has 15 amino acids. Germline CDR1 reads MNHEY; CDR2 reads SVGEGT. DNA for the CDR3: TGTGCCAGCAGACCGGGACTACTTCGTGACAATGGGCAGTTCTTC. It encodes CASRPGLLRDNGQFF.